This entry concerns a single T cell receptor (beta chain). Antigen specificity is unknown. This sample was included in a study of T cell repertoires in cytomegalovirus infection. As for the study in general: Well-studied HLA-B-restricted CMV epitopes were used in the study alongside recently identified HLA-C-restricted ones. Matching HLA type and CMV infection were both indicated by public TCR beta signatures.

TCRdb reanalysed the reads using MiXCR and keeps one entry per CDR3 protein. The table includes some 920,000 distinct CDR3 sequences, roughly 30% detected once. The germline V and J ends were trimmed by 6 bases and 0 bases, with 12 bases remaining between them. This CDR3 region has 15 residues. Per germline, CDR1 KGHDR and CDR2 SFDVKD. Study observations and caveats: Carriage of CMV together with the relevant HLA was identifiable through cumulative public TCR beta family frequency.

The receptor comes from a human donor in good health (CMV status not recorded). Some clones in this sample may be carry-over from other donors' samples. The V and J genes are TRBV24-1 and TRBJ2-3, with D maybe TRBD2 (5 bases). The specimen comprised cultured CD8+ T cells from PBMCs, sampled from culture after CMV antigen stimulation. This CDR3 is CATSLGVTSTDTQYF. CDR3 in DNA: TGTGCCACCAGTCTCGGGGTGACTAGCACAGATACGCAGTATTTT.